These 3 T cell receptor beta chains were sequenced from one sample in a study of blood T cell repertoires in COVID-19. The protocol was immunoSEQ multiplex PCR, while the TCRdb copy is restricted to in-frame clones and leaves out a portion. Of approximately 200,000 clones listed, 88% were seen once; the top ten hold approximately 2.6%. The sequenced sample consisted of peripheral blood. These TCRs come from a woman between 55 and 75 years old with acute or convalescent COVID-19.

The genes are TRBV3-1 (or the pseudogene TRBV3-2) and TRBJ1-6, with 8 bases lining up with TRBD1. V shed 2 bases, J shed 9 bases, and the junction held 9 bases outside the gene matches. Germline V gene sequence: CDR1 LGHDT, CDR2 YNNKEL (reference sequence). The CDR3 sequence is 16 residues long. DNA of the CDR3: TGTGCCAGCAGCCAAAATTTCCGGACAGGGAGTTCACCCCTCCACTTT. It translates to CASSQNFRTGSSPLHF.

This clone was recorded a few times. The chain is built from TRBV18 and TRBJ2-1, with 10 bases that match TRBD2. The V gene end was trimmed by 2 bases and the J gene end by 4 bases; junction bases not matched to a gene: 5. Germline CDR1 and CDR2: KGHSH and LQKENI. The CDR3 runs to 16 residues. For the CDR3, the DNA is TGTGCCAGCTCACCATGGACTAGCGGTACATACAATGAGCAGTTCTTC. This gives the protein CASSPWTSGTYNEQFF.

This clone was seen a single time. The chain joins TRBV10-2 to TRBJ2-1; 7 bases fit TRBD2. The CDR3 contains 14 residues. With V trimmed by 6 bases and J by 5 bases, 7 bases remained unmatched. Germline CDR1 WSHSY, CDR2 SAAADI. CDR3 in amino acids: CASRVLAADNEQFF. Here the CDR3 DNA reads TGCGCCAGCAGGGTGCTAGCGGCAGACAATGAGCAGTTCTTC.